This T cell receptor (beta chain) was identified during a study of spatial heterogeneity in lung cancer. Time point given: sample taken at primary tumor resection. Whole RNA, which was extracted from tumor, nontumor lung tissue or frozen PBMC, was sequenced without any cell sorting. This CDR3 is 11 amino acids long. Germline V gene sequence: CDR1 LNHDA, CDR2 SQIVND (reference sequence). With 3 bases removed from V and 6 bases from J, the gap between germline ends came to 6 bases. TCRdb processed the 5' RACE reads anew with MiXCR; each CDR3 protein has one entry. The data hold 10,000 to 15,000 distinct CDR3 sequences, with approximately 15% observed a single time.

Sequences were derived from PBMCs, sampled at surgery. This receptor was taken from a male donor with early-stage non-small cell lung cancer. This chain links TRBV19 with TRBJ2-7; TRBD2 might be the D (6 bases). The CDR3 DNA sequence: TGTGCCAGTAGTATCGGGGGCGAGCAGTACTTC. Translating gives CASSIGGEQYF. The entire variable domain, with the rest obtained from reference TRBV19 and TRBJ2-7, is as follows: DGGITQSPKYLFRKEGQNVTLSCEQNLNHDAMYWYRQDPGQGLRLIYYSQIVNDFQKGDIAEGYSVSREKKESFPLTVTSAQKNPTAFYLCASSIGGEQYFGPGTRLTVT.